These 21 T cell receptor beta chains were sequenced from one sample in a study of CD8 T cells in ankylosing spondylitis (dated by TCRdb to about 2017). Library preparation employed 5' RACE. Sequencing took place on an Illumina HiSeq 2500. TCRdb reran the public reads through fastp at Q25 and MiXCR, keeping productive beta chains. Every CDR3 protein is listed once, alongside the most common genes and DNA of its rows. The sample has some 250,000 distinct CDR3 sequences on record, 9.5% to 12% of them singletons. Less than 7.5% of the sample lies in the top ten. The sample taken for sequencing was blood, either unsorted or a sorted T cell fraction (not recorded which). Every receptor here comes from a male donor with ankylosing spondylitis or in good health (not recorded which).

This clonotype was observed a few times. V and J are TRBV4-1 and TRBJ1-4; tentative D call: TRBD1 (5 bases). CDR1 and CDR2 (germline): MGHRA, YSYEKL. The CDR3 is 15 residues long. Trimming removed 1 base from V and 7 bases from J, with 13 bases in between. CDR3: CASSQVARVGEKLFF. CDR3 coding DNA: TGCGCCAGCAGCCAAGTCGCCAGGGTGGGTGAAAAACTGTTTTTT.

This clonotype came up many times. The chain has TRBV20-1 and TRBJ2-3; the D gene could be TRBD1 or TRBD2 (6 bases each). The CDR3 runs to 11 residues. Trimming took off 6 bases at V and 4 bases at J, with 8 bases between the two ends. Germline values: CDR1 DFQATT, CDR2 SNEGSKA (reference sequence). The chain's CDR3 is CSAGGPDTQYF. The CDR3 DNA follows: TGCAGTGCGGGGGGCCCAGATACGCAGTATTTT.

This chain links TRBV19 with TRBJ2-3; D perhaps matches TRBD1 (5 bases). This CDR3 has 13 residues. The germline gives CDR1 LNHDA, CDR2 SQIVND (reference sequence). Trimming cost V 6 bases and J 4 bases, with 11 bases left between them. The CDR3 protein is CASSRGQADTQYF. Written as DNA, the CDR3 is TGTGCCAGTAGCAGAGGACAAGCAGATACGCAGTATTTT.

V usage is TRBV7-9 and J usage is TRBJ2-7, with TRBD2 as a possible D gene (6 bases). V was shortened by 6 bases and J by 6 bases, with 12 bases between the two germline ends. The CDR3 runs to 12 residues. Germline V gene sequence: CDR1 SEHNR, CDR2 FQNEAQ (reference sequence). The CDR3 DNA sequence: TGTGCCAGCAGGCAGCAGGGACTCGAGCAGTACTTC. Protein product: CASRQQGLEQYF.

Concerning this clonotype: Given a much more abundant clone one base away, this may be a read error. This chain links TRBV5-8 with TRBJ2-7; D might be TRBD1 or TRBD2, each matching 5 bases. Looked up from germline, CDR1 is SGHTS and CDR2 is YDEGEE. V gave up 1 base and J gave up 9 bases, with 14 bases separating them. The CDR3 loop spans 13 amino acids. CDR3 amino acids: CASSLKGASGQYF. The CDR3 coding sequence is TGTGCCAGCAGCTTGAAAGGGGCGAGCGGGCAGTACTTC.

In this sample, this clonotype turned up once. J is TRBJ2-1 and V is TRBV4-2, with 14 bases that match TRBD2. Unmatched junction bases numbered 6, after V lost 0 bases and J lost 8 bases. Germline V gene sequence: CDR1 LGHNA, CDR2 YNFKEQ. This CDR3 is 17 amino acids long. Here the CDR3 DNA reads TGTGCCAGCAGCCAAGAAGGGACTAGCGGGAGAGCCTATGAGCAGTTCTTC. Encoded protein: CASSQEGTSGRAYEQFF.

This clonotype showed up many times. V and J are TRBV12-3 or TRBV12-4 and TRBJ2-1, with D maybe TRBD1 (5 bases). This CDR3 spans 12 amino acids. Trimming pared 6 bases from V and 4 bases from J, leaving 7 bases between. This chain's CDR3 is CASRGAYNEQFF. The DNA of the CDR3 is TGTGCCAGCAGAGGGGCTTACAATGAGCAGTTCTTC.

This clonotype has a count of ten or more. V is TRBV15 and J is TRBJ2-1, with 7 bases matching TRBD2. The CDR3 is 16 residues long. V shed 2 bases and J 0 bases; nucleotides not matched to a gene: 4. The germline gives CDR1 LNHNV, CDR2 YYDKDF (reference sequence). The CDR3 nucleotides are TGTGCCACCAGCAGATCGAGCGGGGCCTCCTACAATGAGCAGTTCTTC. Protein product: CATSRSSGASYNEQFF.

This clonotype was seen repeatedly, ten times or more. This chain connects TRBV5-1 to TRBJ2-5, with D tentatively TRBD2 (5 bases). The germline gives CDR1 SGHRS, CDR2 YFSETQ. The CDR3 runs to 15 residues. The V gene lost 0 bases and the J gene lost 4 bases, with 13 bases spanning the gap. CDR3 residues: CASSLAGLMAETQYF. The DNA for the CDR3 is TGCGCCAGCAGCTTGGCCGGACTTATGGCAGAGACCCAGTACTTC.

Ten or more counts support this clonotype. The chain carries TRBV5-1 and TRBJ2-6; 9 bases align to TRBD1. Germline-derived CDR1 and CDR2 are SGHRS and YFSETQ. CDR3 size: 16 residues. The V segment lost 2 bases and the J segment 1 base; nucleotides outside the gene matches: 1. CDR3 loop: CASSFGTGSGANVLTF. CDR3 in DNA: TGCGCCAGCAGCTTCGGGACAGGGTCTGGGGCCAACGTCCTGACTTTC.

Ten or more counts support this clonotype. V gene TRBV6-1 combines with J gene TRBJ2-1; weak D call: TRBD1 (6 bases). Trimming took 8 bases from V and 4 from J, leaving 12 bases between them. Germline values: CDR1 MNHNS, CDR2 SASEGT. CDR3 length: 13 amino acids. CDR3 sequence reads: CASGETGYNEQFF. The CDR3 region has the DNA TGTGCCAGCGGGGAGACAGGTTACAATGAGCAGTTCTTC.

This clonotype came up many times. Written as DNA, the CDR3 is TGCGCCAGCAGCTTGGTGGGGAGCTCCTACGAGCAGTACTTC. Translation: CASSLVGSSYEQYF. The chain links TRBV5-1 to TRBJ2-7; maybe TRBD2 (5 bases). The V and J ends lost 0 bases and 0 bases respectively, with 7 bases between them. Per the germline V gene, CDR1 is SGHRS and CDR2 is YFSETQ. The CDR3 sequence is 14 residues long.

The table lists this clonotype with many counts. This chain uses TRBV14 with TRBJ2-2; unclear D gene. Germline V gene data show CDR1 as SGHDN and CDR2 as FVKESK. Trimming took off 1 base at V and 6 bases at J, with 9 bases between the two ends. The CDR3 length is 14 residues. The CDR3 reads CASSQVSWSGELFF. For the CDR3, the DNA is TGTGCCAGCAGCCAAGTATCATGGTCCGGGGAGCTGTTTTTT.

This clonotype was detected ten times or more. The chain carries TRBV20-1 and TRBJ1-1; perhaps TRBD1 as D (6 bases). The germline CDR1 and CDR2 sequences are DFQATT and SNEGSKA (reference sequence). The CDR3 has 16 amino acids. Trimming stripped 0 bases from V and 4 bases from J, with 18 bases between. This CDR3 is CSARDFVSGETTEAFF. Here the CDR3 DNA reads TGCAGTGCTAGAGATTTCGTGTCAGGGGAGACCACTGAAGCTTTCTTT.

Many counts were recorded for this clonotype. CDR3: CASSKVGIARGYTF. The CDR3, as DNA: TGTGCCAGCAGCAAAGTGGGTATCGCTCGTGGCTACACCTTC. The V call is TRBV21-1, the J call TRBJ1-2. TRBV21-1 corresponds to a pseudogene. The CDR3 totals 14 residues.

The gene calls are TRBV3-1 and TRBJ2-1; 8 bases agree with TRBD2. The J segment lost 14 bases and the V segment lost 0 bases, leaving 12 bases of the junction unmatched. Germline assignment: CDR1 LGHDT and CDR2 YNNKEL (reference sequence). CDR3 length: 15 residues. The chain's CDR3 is CASSQDASGSGKKFF. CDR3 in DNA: TGTGCCAGCAGCCAAGACGCGAGCGGGAGTGGGAAAAAGTTCTTC.

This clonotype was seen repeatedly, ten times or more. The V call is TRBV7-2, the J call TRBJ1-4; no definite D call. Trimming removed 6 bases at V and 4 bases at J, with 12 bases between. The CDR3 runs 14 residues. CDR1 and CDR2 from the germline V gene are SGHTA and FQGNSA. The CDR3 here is CASSRRSINEKLFF. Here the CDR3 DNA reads TGTGCCAGCAGTCGACGGAGCATTAATGAAAAACTGTTTTTT.

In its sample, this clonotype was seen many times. The CDR3 loop is CASSLDRGATGELFF. CDR3 nucleotides: TGCGCCAGCAGCTTGGACAGGGGGGCCACCGGGGAGCTGTTTTTT. This chain joins TRBV5-1 and TRBJ2-2; 8 nucleotides line up with TRBD1. The germline V gene has CDR1 SGHRS and CDR2 YFSETQ. The CDR3 is 15 amino acids. The trim removed 0 bases at V and 4 bases at J, leaving 2 bases unmatched. Full variable domain (outside the CDR3, taken from reference TRBV5-1 and TRBJ2-2): KAGVTQTPRYLIKTRGQQVTLSCSPISGHRSVSWYQQTPGQGLQFLFEYFSETQRNKGNFPGRFSGRQFSNSRSEMNVSTLELGDSALYLCASSLDRGATGELFFGEGSRLTVL.

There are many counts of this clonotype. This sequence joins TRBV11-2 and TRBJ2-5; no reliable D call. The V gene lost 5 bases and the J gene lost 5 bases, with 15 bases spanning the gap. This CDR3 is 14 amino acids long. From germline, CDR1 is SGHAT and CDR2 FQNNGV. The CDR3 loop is CASSPFTGMETQYF. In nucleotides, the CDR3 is TGTGCCAGCAGCCCCTTCACTGGAATGGAGACCCAGTACTTC.

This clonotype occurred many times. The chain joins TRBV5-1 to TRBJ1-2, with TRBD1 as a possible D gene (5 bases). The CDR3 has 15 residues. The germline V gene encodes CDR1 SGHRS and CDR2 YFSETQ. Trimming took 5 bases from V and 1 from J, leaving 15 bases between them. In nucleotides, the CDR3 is TGCGCCAGCAGAACACAACCGGGGGATAACTATGGCTACACCTTC. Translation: CASRTQPGDNYGYTF.

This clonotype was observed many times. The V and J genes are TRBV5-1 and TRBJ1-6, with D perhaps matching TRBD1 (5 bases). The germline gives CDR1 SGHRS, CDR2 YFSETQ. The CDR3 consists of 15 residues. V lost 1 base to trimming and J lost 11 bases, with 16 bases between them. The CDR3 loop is CASSLYWGGDPPLHF. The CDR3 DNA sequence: TGCGCCAGCAGCTTGTACTGGGGGGGGGATCCACCCCTCCACTTT.